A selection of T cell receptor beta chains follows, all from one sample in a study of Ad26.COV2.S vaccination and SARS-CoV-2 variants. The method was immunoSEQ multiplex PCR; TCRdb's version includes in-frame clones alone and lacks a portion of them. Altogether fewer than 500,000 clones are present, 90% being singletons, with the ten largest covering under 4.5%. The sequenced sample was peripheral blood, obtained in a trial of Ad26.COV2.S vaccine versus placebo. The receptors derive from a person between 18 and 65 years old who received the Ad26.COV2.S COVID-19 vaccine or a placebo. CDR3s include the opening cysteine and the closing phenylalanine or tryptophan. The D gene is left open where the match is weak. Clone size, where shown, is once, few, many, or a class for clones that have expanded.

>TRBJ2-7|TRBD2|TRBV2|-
TGTGCCACCGAGACTAGCGGGACCTACGAGCAGTACTTC
CATETSGTYEQYF
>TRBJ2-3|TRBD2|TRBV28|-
TGTGCCAGCAGTCAGGGACTAGCGGGAAGCACAGATACGCAGTATTTT
CASSQGLAGSTDTQYF
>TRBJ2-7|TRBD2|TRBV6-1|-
TGTGCCAGCAGTGAAAACGAAAGGGACCCTAGCGGGAGTTTCTACGAGCAGTACTTC
CASSENERDPSGSFYEQYF
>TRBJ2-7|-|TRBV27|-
TGTGCCAGCAGTTCCCCCCGATCGGTCGCCTACGAGCAGTACTTC
CASSSPRSVAYEQYF
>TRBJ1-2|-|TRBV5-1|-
TGCGCCAGCAGCTTGTCGACAGGCGTTGCGTTGGGCTACACCTTC
CASSLSTGVALGYTF
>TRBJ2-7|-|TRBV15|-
TGTGCCACCAGGAAGATTAAGGGGGATTGGGACAACGAGCAGTACTTC
CATRKIKGDWDNEQYF
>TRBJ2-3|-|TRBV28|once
TGTGCCAGCAGCAGACAGGATCCTAGCACAGATACGCAGTATTTT
CASSRQDPSTDTQYF
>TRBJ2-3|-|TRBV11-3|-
TGTGCCAGCAGTCCTCGCCAGGGAACGGGCCCAGATACGCAGTATTTT
CASSPRQGTGPDTQYF
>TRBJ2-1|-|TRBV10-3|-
TGTGCCATCAGTGAGTCGAGTAGGACAGAGCAGTTCTTC
CAISESSRTEQFF
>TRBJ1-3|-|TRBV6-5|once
TGTGCCAGCAGTTCCAGGGGTCCCGGAAACACCATATATTTT
CASSSRGPGNTIYF
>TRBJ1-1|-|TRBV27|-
TGTGCCAGCAGTTATCAGGGCTCTGAAGCTTTCTTT
CASSYQGSEAFF